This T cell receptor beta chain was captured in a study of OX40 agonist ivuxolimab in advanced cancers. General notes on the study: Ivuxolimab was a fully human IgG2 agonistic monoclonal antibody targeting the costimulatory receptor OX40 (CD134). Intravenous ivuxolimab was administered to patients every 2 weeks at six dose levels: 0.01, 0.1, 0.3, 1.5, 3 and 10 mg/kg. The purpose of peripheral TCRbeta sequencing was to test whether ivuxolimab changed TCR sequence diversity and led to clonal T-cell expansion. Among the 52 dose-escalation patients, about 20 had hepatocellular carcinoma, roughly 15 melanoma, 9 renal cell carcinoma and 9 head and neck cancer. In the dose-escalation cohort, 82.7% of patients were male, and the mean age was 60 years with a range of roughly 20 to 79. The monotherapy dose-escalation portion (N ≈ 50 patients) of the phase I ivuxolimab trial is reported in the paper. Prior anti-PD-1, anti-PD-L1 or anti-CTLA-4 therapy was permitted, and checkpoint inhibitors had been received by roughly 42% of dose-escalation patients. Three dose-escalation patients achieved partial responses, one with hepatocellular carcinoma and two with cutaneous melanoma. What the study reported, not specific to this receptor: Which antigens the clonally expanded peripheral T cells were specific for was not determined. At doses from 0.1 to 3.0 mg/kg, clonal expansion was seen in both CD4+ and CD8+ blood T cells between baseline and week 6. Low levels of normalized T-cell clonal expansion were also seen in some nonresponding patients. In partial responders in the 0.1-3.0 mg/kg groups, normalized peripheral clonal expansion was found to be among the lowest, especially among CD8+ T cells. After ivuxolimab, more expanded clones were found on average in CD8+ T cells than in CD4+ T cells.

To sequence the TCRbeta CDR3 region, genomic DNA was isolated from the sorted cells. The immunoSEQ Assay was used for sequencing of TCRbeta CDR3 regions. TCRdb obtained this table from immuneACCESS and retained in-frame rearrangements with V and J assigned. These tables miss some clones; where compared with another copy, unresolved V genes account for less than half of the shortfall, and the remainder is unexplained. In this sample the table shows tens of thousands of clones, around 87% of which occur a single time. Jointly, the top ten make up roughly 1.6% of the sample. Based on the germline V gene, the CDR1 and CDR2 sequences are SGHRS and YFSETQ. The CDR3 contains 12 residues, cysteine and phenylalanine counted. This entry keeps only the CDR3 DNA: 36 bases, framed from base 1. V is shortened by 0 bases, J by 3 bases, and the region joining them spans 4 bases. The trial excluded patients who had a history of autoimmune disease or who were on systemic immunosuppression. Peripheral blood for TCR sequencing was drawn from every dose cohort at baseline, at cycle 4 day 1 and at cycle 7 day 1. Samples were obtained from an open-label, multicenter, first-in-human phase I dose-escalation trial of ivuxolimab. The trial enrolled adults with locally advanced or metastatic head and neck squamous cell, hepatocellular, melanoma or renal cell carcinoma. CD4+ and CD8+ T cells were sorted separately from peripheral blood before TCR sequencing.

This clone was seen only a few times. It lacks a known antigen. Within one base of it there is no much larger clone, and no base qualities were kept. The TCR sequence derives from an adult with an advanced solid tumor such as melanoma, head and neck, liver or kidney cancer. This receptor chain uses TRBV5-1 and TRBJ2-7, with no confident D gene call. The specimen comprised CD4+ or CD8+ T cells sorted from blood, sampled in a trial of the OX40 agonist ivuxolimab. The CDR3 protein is CASSLESYEQYF. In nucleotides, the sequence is TGCGCCAGCAGCTTGGAAAGCTACGAGCAGTACTTC.